This T cell receptor beta chain was obtained from a study of T cell responses to AZD1222 COVID-19 vaccine. The study, taken as a whole, reports: The peak T cell response came first, and repertoires were sampled only after it. Seropositive at baseline were only 5 to 7 AZD1222 recipients.

Some clones are missing from TCRdb's copy, which holds only in-frame ones; the method was immunoSEQ multiplex PCR. The profile shows approximately 150,000 clones, around 87% of them singletons. A note on this clone: What it binds is unknown.

The sequenced sample was peripheral blood, obtained on day 0 of AZD1222 vaccination. This TCR was recovered from an adult in good health.

CDR3: CSVAAGTEAFF. The CDR3 region has the DNA TGCAGCGTTGCGGCTGGTACTGAAGCTTTCTTT. V is TRBV29-1 and J is TRBJ1-1; D gene unclear. This CDR3 has 11 residues. Between the trimmed V and J ends, which lost 4 bases and 5 bases, there was a span of 8 bases. Germline CDR1 is SQVTM and CDR2 is ANQGSEA.